This TCR beta chain emerged from a study of blood T cell repertoires in COVID-19. Whole-study context: Collection of acute and convalescent COVID-19 samples took place in the United States, Italy and Spain. Sources were T cells, B-cell-depleted T cells, or PBMCs; the material itself was cDNA or gDNA.

As handled by the study authors: Amplified reference gene primers provided the basis for estimating nucleated cell counts. Clones were read by immunoSEQ multiplex PCR, and TCRdb kept only the in-frame ones, dropping some. Clonal size and the V and J genes are those of that table, whereas D and trimming came from the DNA. The data contain 45,000 to 55,000 clones, approximately 86% of them seen just once; the ten biggest clones take up approximately 12%. Germline values: CDR1 SGHRS, CDR2 YFSETQ. The V and J ends lost 1 base and 0 bases respectively, with 13 bases between them. This CDR3 comprises 16 residues.

Sequences were obtained from peripheral blood. This clonotype was sampled from a man aged 65-85 years with active COVID-19. The V call is TRBV5-1, the J call TRBJ1-1; D is possibly TRBD1 (6 bases). The CDR3 DNA follows: TGCGCCAGCAGCTTGCACCCCACAGGGCTGAACACTGAAGCTTTCTTT. It is translated as CASSLHPTGLNTEAFF.